This TCR beta chain was sequenced during a study of OX40 agonist ivuxolimab in advanced cancers. Excluded were patients having autoimmune disease history or systemic immunosuppression. Per germline, CDR1 SEHNR and CDR2 FQNEAQ (reference sequence). CDR3 length equals 13 residues. The ends lost 1 base at V and 6 bases at J; junction bases unmatched: 3. This table comes from immunoSEQ multiplex PCR, and its TCRdb copy is limited to in-frame clones, with some not included. The table lists 44,000 or so clones, roughly 91% of them singletons. Details on this clone: Its cognate antigen is unknown.

Study-wide points: CD4+ T cells averaged fewer expanded clones than CD8+ T cells. Blood T cells, both CD4+ and CD8+, expanded clonally by week 6 at 0.1 to 3.0 mg/kg.

The receptor comes from an adult with an advanced solid tumor such as melanoma, head and neck, liver or kidney cancer. Source: CD4+ or CD8+ T cells sorted from blood, taken in a trial of the OX40 agonist ivuxolimab. The chain combines TRBV7-9 with TRBJ2-7; 7 bases fit TRBD1. For the CDR3, the DNA is TGTGCCAGCAGCTTAGGTCCAGGGGGCGAGCAGTACTTC. Its translation is CASSLGPGGEQYF.